This TCR beta chain was retrieved from a study of graft-versus-host responses after intestinal transplantation. The repertoire was sequenced with immunoSEQ multiplex PCR; TCRdb's copy has only in-frame clones and lacks some. This table has 55,000 to 85,000 clones, more than 80% appearing once. CDR1 and CDR2 (germline): MNHNS, SASEGT. There are 18 residues in the CDR3. V shed 3 bases, J shed 1 base, and the junction held 8 bases outside the gene matches. Comments on this clone: Its antigen is still unknown.

This chain links TRBV6-1 with TRBJ2-3; 12 bases match TRBD2. The sequence came from a human donor who received an intestinal transplant. This specimen was unstimulated CD8+ T cells sorted from spleen or lymph node cells, taken before intestinal transplant. CDR3 coding DNA: TGTGCCAGCAGTGACGGACTAGCGGGGCGACTTGGCACAGATACGCAGTATTTT. Protein product: CASSDGLAGRLGTDTQYF.